The next 26 T cell receptor beta chains were all read from a single sample in a study of T cells in Graves' hyperthyroidism and ophthalmopathy. Template material for amplifying TCR beta CDR3 regions consisted of RNA transcripts. The TCR CDR3 first-round RT-PCR relied on the HTBI primer set. TCRdb redid the calling of the multiplex PCR reads with MiXCR, one entry per CDR3 protein. The sample carries over 450,000 distinct CDR3 sequences, roughly a sixth recorded once. The specimen was blood. Receptors were obtained from a young woman with Graves' ophthalmopathy.

This clonotype was observed many times. The V call is TRBV24-1, the J call TRBJ1-2, with 7 bases matching TRBD1. In germline, CDR1 is KGHDR, CDR2 SFDVKD. The J segment lost 6 bases and the V segment lost 2 bases, leaving 5 bases of the junction unmatched. The CDR3 has 14 amino acids. CDR3: CATSDSTGRDGYTF. As DNA, the CDR3 is TGTGCCACCAGTGATTCGACAGGGAGGGATGGCTACACCTTC.

In this sample, this clonotype turned up many times. The rearrangement uses TRBV30 and TRBJ1-5; the D is unclear. From germline, CDR1 is GTSNPN and CDR2 SVGIG (reference sequence). The CDR3 contains 15 residues. V was trimmed by 0 bases and J by 2 bases, leaving 11 bases between them. The CDR3 DNA is TGTGCCTGGAGTGTACGAGGGCCTCGCAATCAGCCCCAGCATTTT. Amino acids: CAWSVRGPRNQPQHF.

This chain links TRBV7-2 with TRBJ2-6; 8 bases are shared with TRBD2. Per germline, CDR1 SGHTA and CDR2 FQGNSA. This CDR3 has 18 amino acids. The V and J ends lost 8 bases and 4 bases, in that order; junction bases with no gene match: 16. CDR3 amino acids: CASGNGPAGATGANVLTF. In nucleotides, the CDR3 is TGTGCCAGCGGTAACGGACCAGCGGGAGCAACGGGGGCCAACGTCCTGACTTTC.

This chain connects TRBV2 to TRBJ1-1, with D maybe TRBD1 (5 bases). The CDR3 runs 14 residues. V was shortened by 7 bases and J by 0 bases, with 12 bases between the two germline ends. In germline, CDR1 is SNHLY, CDR2 FYNNEI. CDR3 nucleotide sequence: TGTGCCAGCAAGTCCGGGGCAATGAACACTGAAGCTTTCTTT. Translating it yields CASKSGAMNTEAFF.

The chain links TRBV2 to TRBJ1-2, with 8 bases aligning to TRBD1. Trimming cost V 6 bases and J 2 bases; bases outside gene matches: 8. The CDR3 extends over 15 amino acids. Germline CDR1 and CDR2: SNHLY and FYNNEI. CDR3 sequence (DNA): TGTGCCAGCAGCCCAACCGGGACAGGCAACTATGGCTACACCTTC. This sequence encodes CASSPTGTGNYGYTF.

This clonotype was counted ten times or more. J is TRBJ2-1 and V is TRBV7-2, with D perhaps matching TRBD1 or TRBD2 (6 bases each). Trimming cost V 3 bases and J 8 bases, with 26 bases left between them. The CDR3 consists of 18 residues. The germline V gene encodes CDR1 SGHTA and CDR2 FQGNSA. The CDR3 bases are TGTGCCAGCAGCTTGGAGGGGGAGGCCCCTGGTTGTGGCGATGAGCAGTTCTTC. Translating gives CASSLEGEAPGCGDEQFF.

In its sample, this clonotype was seen a few times. The CDR3 sequence: CASTRDRAAYNEQFF. The DNA of the CDR3 is TGTGCCAGCACTAGGGACAGGGCTGCCTACAATGAGCAGTTCTTC. This chain connects TRBV6-1 to TRBJ2-1, with 9 positions matching TRBD1. This CDR3 is 15 amino acids long. Germline V gene lookup returns CDR1 MNHNS and CDR2 SASEGT. Germline trimming cut 7 bases from V and 2 bases from J; bases unmatched to any gene: 6.

The chain links TRBV11-2 to TRBJ2-3, with a tentative D call TRBD1 (5 bases). Trimming shortened V by 5 bases and J by 0 bases, and 15 bases separated the two germline ends. The CDR3 length is 16 residues. Germline V gene lookup returns CDR1 SGHAT and CDR2 FQNNGV. In DNA form, the CDR3 reads TGTGCCAGCAGCCGAGGAAGGGGTTTTAGCACAGATACGCAGTATTTT. Residues: CASSRGRGFSTDTQYF. Together with reference TRBV11-2 and TRBJ2-3, the CDR3 gives the full variable domain: EAGVAQSPRYKIIEKRQSVAFWCNPISGHATLYWYQQILGQGPKLLIQFQNNGVVDDSQLPKDRFSAERLKGVDSTLKIQPAKLEDSAVYLCASSRGRGFSTDTQYFGPGTRLTVL.

This clonotype has more than one count but fewer than ten. V usage is TRBV6-1 and J usage is TRBJ2-3; possibly TRBD2 for D (6 bases). The CDR3 sequence is 15 residues long. CDR1 and CDR2 (germline): MNHNS, SASEGT. The V and J ends lost 6 bases and 5 bases respectively, with 18 bases between them. This CDR3 reads CASSRRGGNIDTQYF. As DNA, the CDR3 is TGTGCCAGCAGCCGACGGGGAGGTAATATAGATACGCAGTATTTT.

This clonotype was seen many times. The gene calls are TRBV7-3 and TRBJ2-1; 12 bases line up with TRBD2. From germline, CDR1 is SGHTA and CDR2 FQGTGA. J gave up 0 bases and V 3 bases, and 9 bases lay outside the gene matches. The CDR3 loop spans 19 amino acids. The CDR3 loop is CASSLRGLAGGSSYNEQFF. CDR3 sequence (DNA): TGTGCCAGCAGCTTGCGAGGGCTAGCGGGAGGGAGCTCCTACAATGAGCAGTTCTTC.

This clonotype appeared many times. V is TRBV12-5 and J is TRBJ2-3; D is tentatively TRBD1 or TRBD2 (5 bases each). V was clipped by 5 bases and J by 6 bases, with 21 bases between them. CDR1 LGHNT and CDR2 FRNRAP come from the germline V gene. The CDR3 totals 16 residues. In DNA form, the CDR3 reads TGTGCTAGTGGTCCTGCGGTGGGTCACTGGGGGGATACGCAGTATTTT. Translation gives CASGPAVGHWGDTQYF.

Many counts were recorded for this clonotype. The chain has TRBV6-5 and TRBJ1-2; unclear D gene. The CDR3 consists of 12 residues. Germline CDR1 reads MNHEY; CDR2 reads SVGAGI. V lost 2 bases and J lost 8, with 9 bases in between. As DNA, the CDR3 is TGTGCCAGCAGTTACCCCCAAGGGGGCTACACCTTC. Its translation is CASSYPQGGYTF.

This chain connects TRBV18 to TRBJ2-4; 7 bases fit TRBD1. Trimming at V came to 5 bases and at J to 6 bases, leaving 4 bases not matched to a gene. Germline loops: CDR1 KGHSH, CDR2 LQKENI. CDR3 length equals 13 residues. CDR3 loop: CASSSRDRNIQYF. CDR3 nucleotide sequence: TGTGCCAGCTCATCAAGGGACAGAAACATTCAGTACTTC.

This clonotype has only a few counts. The V gene is TRBV28, the J gene TRBJ1-5; D call uncertain. This CDR3 has 14 residues. Trimming took 1 base from V and 9 from J, leaving 13 bases between them. Looked up from germline, CDR1 is MDHEN and CDR2 is SYDVKM. The CDR3 is CASSLLADPLPQHF. The CDR3 bases are TGTGCCAGCAGTTTATTGGCAGACCCTCTGCCCCAGCATTTT.

The CDR3 DNA reads as TGTGCCAGCAGCTCCGACAGGGGGCAATTTTATGGCTACACCTTC. This encodes CASSSDRGQFYGYTF. The chain combines TRBV7-9 with TRBJ1-2, with 10 bases aligning to TRBD1. This CDR3 contains 15 residues. Germline CDR1 is SEHNR and CDR2 is FQNEAQ (reference sequence). After removal of 4 bases from V and 5 bases from J, the junction contained 7 bases not matched to a gene.

V gene TRBV20-1 combines with J gene TRBJ2-1; 12 nucleotides match TRBD2. Germline V gene lookup returns CDR1 DFQATT and CDR2 SNEGSKA (reference sequence). Trimming took 3 bases from V and 4 from J; bases not matched to a gene: 4. The CDR3 runs to 15 residues. The CDR3 spells CSASPGLAGYNEQFF. The CDR3 bases are TGCAGTGCTAGTCCCGGACTAGCGGGGTACAATGAGCAGTTCTTC.

This clonotype came up many times. The genes are TRBV28 and TRBJ1-1; TRBD1 aligns across 7 bases. The junction had 9 bases not matched to a gene; V was cut back by 7 bases and J by 7 bases. There are 13 residues in the CDR3. Germline V gene data show CDR1 as MDHEN and CDR2 as SYDVKM. The CDR3 DNA sequence: TGTGCCAGCACCCGCAGCGGACAGGTTGAAGCTTTCTTT. This sequence encodes CASTRSGQVEAFF.

In its sample, this clonotype was seen a few times. The gene calls are TRBV7-8 and TRBJ1-4; no definite D call. The CDR3 length is 16 residues. Germline V gene lookup returns CDR1 SGHVS and CDR2 FQNEAQ. The germline V and J ends were trimmed by 2 bases and 8 bases, with 18 bases remaining between them. Here the CDR3 DNA reads TGTGCCAGCAGCTTATCTACTATGGGCTTGGGCGAAAAACTGTTTTTT. Protein: CASSLSTMGLGEKLFF.

This clonotype has at least ten counts. The chain is built from TRBV27 and TRBJ2-7, with unresolved D. The CDR3 runs 13 residues. Between the trimmed V and J ends, which lost 2 bases and 6 bases, there was a span of 11 bases. CDR1 and CDR2 from the germline V gene are MNHEY and SMNVEV (reference sequence). The CDR3 DNA reads as TGTGCCAGCAGTTTAGGAGCAGGCAGCGAGCAGTACTTC. Residues: CASSLGAGSEQYF.

This clonotype was seen only a few times. The chain couples TRBV29-1 to TRBJ1-2; TRBD1 matches at 7 bases. CDR1 and CDR2 (germline): SQVTM, ANQGSEA. V trimming: 2 bases; J trimming: 4 bases; junction bases outside the gene matches: 4. The CDR3 contains 13 residues. CDR3 amino acids: CSVEPRDSYGYTF. The CDR3 coding sequence is TGCAGCGTTGAACCCCGGGACAGCTATGGCTACACCTTC.

The chain uses TRBV20-1 and TRBJ2-7; unclear D gene. The CDR3 consists of 10 residues. Per the germline V gene, CDR1 is DFQATT and CDR2 is SNEGSKA (reference sequence). CDR3 region: CSNGPYEQYF. CDR3 DNA sequence: TGCAGCAACGGTCCCTACGAGCAGTACTTC.

In this sample, this clonotype turned up many times. The chain employs TRBV7-8 and TRBJ1-2, with D perhaps TRBD1 (5 bases). Germline V gene data show CDR1 as SGHVS and CDR2 as FQNEAQ. V dropped 1 base and J dropped 8 bases, with 11 bases sitting between them. The CDR3 is made up of 13 amino acids. CDR3 DNA: TGTGCCAGCAGCTTAGATGGGACTGGGGGCTACACCTTC. Translation: CASSLDGTGGYTF.

In this sample, this clonotype turned up many times. The rearrangement uses TRBV27 and TRBJ2-3, with D possibly TRBD2 on 5 matching bases. CDR3 size: 13 residues. V was clipped by 8 bases and J by 0 bases, with 9 bases between them. In germline, CDR1 is MNHEY, CDR2 SMNVEV (reference sequence). The chain's CDR3 is CASQDFSTDTQYF. CDR3 coding DNA: TGTGCCAGCCAGGACTTTAGCACAGATACGCAGTATTTT.

The rearrangement links TRBV5-1 to TRBJ1-1; possibly TRBD1 for D (5 bases). Germline V gene lookup returns CDR1 SGHRS and CDR2 YFSETQ. V was trimmed by 2 bases and J by 0 bases, leaving 14 bases between them. CDR3 length: 16 amino acids. The CDR3 DNA reads TGCGCCAGCAGCTTTCAGGGTTCTAACTTGAACACTGAAGCTTTCTTT. Translating it yields CASSFQGSNLNTEAFF. Looking up the rest from reference TRBV5-1 and TRBJ1-1 gives the full variable domain: KAGVTQTPRYLIKTRGQQVTLSCSPISGHRSVSWYQQTPGQGLQFLFEYFSETQRNKGNFPGRFSGRQFSNSRSEMNVSTLELGDSALYLCASSFQGSNLNTEAFFGQGTRLTVV.

Many counts were recorded for this clonotype. This rearrangement joins TRBV7-3 to TRBJ2-1; D is tentatively TRBD1 or TRBD2 (5 bases each). Trimming took 1 base from V and 5 from J, leaving 18 bases between them. Looked up from germline, CDR1 is SGHTA and CDR2 is FQGTGA. This CDR3 comprises 17 residues. CDR3 sequence (DNA): TGTGCCAGCAGCTTAATCCCCGGGGCCGGCAAGGACAATGAGCAGTTCTTC. This sequence encodes CASSLIPGAGKDNEQFF.

Comment on this clonotype: A much more abundant neighbour one base away suggests this may be a read error. The chain recombines TRBV30 with TRBJ2-7; tentatively, D is TRBD2 (7 bases). CDR1 is GTSNPN, CDR2 SVGIG, per germline (reference sequence). This CDR3 has 13 residues. V was trimmed by 2 bases and J by 2 bases, leaving 10 bases between them. For the CDR3, the DNA is TGTGCCTGGAGTAGGGGGAGGGCCTACGAGCAGTACTTC. Translating gives CAWSRGRAYEQYF.